Sequencing of this TCR beta chain was carried out in a study of monozygotic twins with inflammatory bowel disease. Reprocessing the 5' RACE reads, TCRdb reports a single entry for every CDR3 protein and omits DNA. This repertoire comprises more than 85,000 distinct CDR3 sequences; its ten largest clones make up 9.5% to 15%. As to this clonotype: The antigen is undetermined.

The CDR3 has 12 amino acids. Germline lookup yields CDR1 KGHSH and CDR2 LQKENI. General observations from the study: Patient repertoire variability may have increased through differing immunosuppressive treatments. Compared with healthy co-twins, IBD patients showed reduced TCRbeta repertoire diversity by inverse Simpson.

The sequenced material came from blood. V and J are TRBV18 and TRBJ2-7. The sequence was obtained from a human donor with ulcerative colitis or Crohn's disease, or a healthy co-twin of an affected twin (not recorded which). The CDR3 protein is CASSPPTGEQYF.